This T cell receptor (beta chain) is from a study of blood T cell repertoires in COVID-19. CDR1 and CDR2 from the germline V gene are MNHEY and SVGAGI. CDR3 size: 15 residues. The junction had 9 bases not matched to a gene; V was cut back by 5 bases and J by 4 bases. Profiling relied on immunoSEQ multiplex PCR, and the TCRdb table lists in-frame clones only, not all of them. The data contain about 150,000 clones, more than 70% of them singletons. The clonotype originates from a man in his sixties with acute or convalescent COVID-19. The sample comprised peripheral blood. The V and J genes are TRBV6-5 and TRBJ2-7; the match to TRBD1 covers 9 bases. DNA of the CDR3: TGTGCCAGCAGTAGAGCCGGGACAGGGAATTACGAGCAGTACTTC. Its translation: CASSRAGTGNYEQYF.